The rows below give T cell receptor beta chains drawn from one sample of a study of blood T cell repertoires in COVID-19. TCRdb keeps only in-frame clones here, not all; method: immunoSEQ multiplex PCR. Of about 350,000 clones listed, almost 90% are singletons. Source material: PBMCs or T cells enriched from blood (not recorded which). The receptors derive from a woman aged 25 to 39 who had been exposed to COVID-19. CDR3s include the opening cysteine and the closing phenylalanine or tryptophan. Fields, in order: CDR3 protein, CDR3 DNA, J gene, V gene, D gene, clone size. The D gene is left open where the match is weak. The size of a clone is reported for some rows only, either as once, few or many, or as a class for expanded clones.

CDR3aa: CASSLVGDEQYF; CDR3nt: TGCGCCAGCAGCTTGGTAGGGGACGAGCAGTACTTC; j_gene: TRBJ2-7; v_gene: TRBV5-1; d_gene: .; abundance: .
CDR3aa: CASSLFAGRGDYGYTF; CDR3nt: TGTGCCAGCAGTTTATTTGCTGGCAGGGGAGACTATGGCTACACCTTC; j_gene: TRBJ1-2; v_gene: TRBV27; d_gene: .; abundance: .
CDR3aa: CASSLDRVGYNEQFF; CDR3nt: TGCGCCAGCAGCTTGGACAGGGTAGGCTACAATGAGCAGTTCTTC; j_gene: TRBJ2-1; v_gene: TRBV5-1; d_gene: .; abundance: once
CDR3aa: CASSAPGDGNSPLHF; CDR3nt: TGTGCCAGCAGCGCCCCAGGGGATGGGAATTCACCCCTCCACTTT; j_gene: TRBJ1-6; v_gene: TRBV7-6; d_gene: .; abundance: once
CDR3aa: CASSPKTGGRNQPQHF; CDR3nt: TGTGCCAGCTCACCAAAGACAGGGGGCAGGAATCAGCCCCAGCATTTT; j_gene: TRBJ1-5; v_gene: TRBV18; d_gene: TRBD1; abundance: .
CDR3aa: CASGLSRLAGDSGELFF; CDR3nt: TGTGCTAGTGGTTTGTCAAGACTAGCGGGAGATTCCGGGGAGCTGTTTTTT; j_gene: TRBJ2-2; v_gene: TRBV12-5; d_gene: TRBD2; abundance: .
CDR3aa: CASRTMDRSNEKLFF; CDR3nt: TGCGCCAGCAGAACTATGGACAGATCTAATGAAAAACTGTTTTTT; j_gene: TRBJ1-4; v_gene: TRBV5-1; d_gene: .; abundance: .
CDR3aa: CASSPIPGLAGVVIQYF; CDR3nt: TGTGCCAGCAGTCCCATCCCGGGATTAGCGGGAGTCGTCATTCAGTACTTC; j_gene: TRBJ2-4; v_gene: TRBV27; d_gene: TRBD2; abundance: .
CDR3aa: CASSLVSARSDQYF; CDR3nt: TGCGCCAGCAGCTTGGTTTCGGCCCGGAGCGACCAGTACTTC; j_gene: TRBJ2-5; v_gene: TRBV5-1; d_gene: .; abundance: once
CDR3aa: CASRGLAGERPYEQYF; CDR3nt: TGTGCCAGCAGGGGACTAGCGGGAGAACGGCCCTACGAGCAGTACTTC; j_gene: TRBJ2-7; v_gene: TRBV27; d_gene: TRBD2; abundance: .
CDR3aa: CASSAHPGQGKIPQHF; CDR3nt: TGTGCCAGCAGTGCGCATCCGGGACAGGGCAAAATTCCCCAGCATTTT; j_gene: TRBJ1-5; v_gene: TRBV6-1; d_gene: TRBD1; abundance: .
CDR3aa: CASTSTGNTEAFF; CDR3nt: TGTGCCAGCACCTCAACGGGGAACACTGAAGCTTTCTTT; j_gene: TRBJ1-1; v_gene: TRBV3-1/TRBV3-2; d_gene: .; abundance: .
CDR3aa: CASSVRTGTNEKLFF; CDR3nt: TGTGCCAGCAGCGTTCGGACGGGGACTAATGAAAAACTGTTTTTT; j_gene: TRBJ1-4; v_gene: TRBV9; d_gene: .; abundance: .
CDR3aa: CASSAHSGGAGYTF; CDR3nt: TGTGCCAGCAGTGCCCACTCAGGGGGCGCGGGCTACACCTTC; j_gene: TRBJ1-2; v_gene: TRBV6-4; d_gene: TRBD1; abundance: .
CDR3aa: CASSEGMNSGGTQYF; CDR3nt: TGTGCCAGCAGTGAGGGTATGAACTCCGGGGGTACGCAGTATTTT; j_gene: TRBJ2-3; v_gene: TRBV25-1; d_gene: .; abundance: .
CDR3aa: CASSAGEGGNQPQHF; CDR3nt: TGTGCCAGCAGCGCAGGGGAGGGTGGCAATCAGCCCCAGCATTTT; j_gene: TRBJ1-5; v_gene: TRBV9; d_gene: .; abundance: .
CDR3aa: CSVEGSSANYGYTF; CDR3nt: TGCAGCGTTGAAGGTAGCAGTGCCAACTATGGCTACACCTTC; j_gene: TRBJ1-2; v_gene: TRBV29-1; d_gene: .; abundance: once
CDR3aa: CASSPVGGPGGVGYEQYF; CDR3nt: TGTGCCAGCTCACCTGTGGGTGGGCCAGGGGGTGTTGGCTACGAGCAGTACTTC; j_gene: TRBJ2-7; v_gene: TRBV18; d_gene: TRBD1; abundance: .
CDR3aa: CASSLSRGSGEQYF; CDR3nt: TGTGCCAGCAGTTTATCCAGGGGTTCGGGAGAGCAGTACTTC; j_gene: TRBJ2-7; v_gene: TRBV27; d_gene: .; abundance: .
CDR3aa: CASRDRGQGEQFF; CDR3nt: TGTGCCAGCAGAGACAGGGGGCAGGGTGAGCAGTTCTTC; j_gene: TRBJ2-1; v_gene: TRBV6-5; d_gene: TRBD1; abundance: .
CDR3aa: CAWSVSGTYEQYF; CDR3nt: TGTGCCTGGAGTGTTTCGGGAACCTACGAGCAGTACTTC; j_gene: TRBJ2-7; v_gene: TRBV30; d_gene: .; abundance: .
CDR3aa: CATSETDRTEAFF; CDR3nt: TGTGCCACCAGTGAAACAGACAGAACTGAAGCTTTCTTT; j_gene: TRBJ1-1; v_gene: TRBV24-1; d_gene: .; abundance: few
CDR3aa: CASSLEGFTGELFF; CDR3nt: TGCGCCAGCAGCTTGGAGGGGTTCACCGGGGAGCTGTTTTTT; j_gene: TRBJ2-2; v_gene: TRBV5-1; d_gene: .; abundance: once
CDR3aa: CASSLAGGSYNEQFF; CDR3nt: TGTGCCAGCAGTTTGGCGGGAGGCTCCTACAATGAGCAGTTCTTC; j_gene: TRBJ2-1; v_gene: TRBV28; d_gene: TRBD2; abundance: .
CDR3aa: CASSGGDRTNTEAFF; CDR3nt: TGTGCCAGCAGCGGGGGGGACAGGACGAACACTGAAGCTTTCTTT; j_gene: TRBJ1-1; v_gene: TRBV7-2; d_gene: TRBD1; abundance: .
CDR3aa: CASRETGTVPIEAFF; CDR3nt: TGTGCCAGCAGAGAGACCGGGACAGTCCCAATCGAAGCTTTCTTT; j_gene: TRBJ1-1; v_gene: TRBV2; d_gene: TRBD1; abundance: .
CDR3aa: CASARQGDYGYTF; CDR3nt: TGTGCCAGCGCGAGGCAGGGTGACTATGGCTACACCTTC; j_gene: TRBJ1-2; v_gene: TRBV2; d_gene: .; abundance: .
CDR3aa: CASSFGSTEAFF; CDR3nt: TGTGCCAGCAGCTTCGGGAGCACTGAAGCTTTCTTT; j_gene: TRBJ1-1; v_gene: TRBV5-4; d_gene: .; abundance: few
CDR3aa: CASSQAGLTILNEQFF; CDR3nt: TGTGCCAGCAGCCAAGCGGGGCTAACCATACTAAATGAGCAGTTCTTC; j_gene: TRBJ2-1; v_gene: TRBV5-5; d_gene: TRBD2; abundance: .